This TCR beta chain emerged from a study of control samples from healthy donors and cancer patients. The V gene lost 0 bases and the J gene lost 7 bases, with 17 bases spanning the gap. Germline loops: CDR1 SGDLS, CDR2 YYNGEE. The CDR3 totals 16 residues. Measured with immunoSEQ multiplex PCR; TCRdb has only the in-frame clones, and not every one. The table shows 100,000 to 150,000 clones, with approximately 92% occurring only once. V is TRBV9 and J is TRBJ2-1; the D call may be TRBD1 or TRBD2 (5 bases each). Sequencing input: PBMCs. The clonotype comes from a man aged 80 or over with head and neck cancer. The DNA for the CDR3 is TGTGCCAGCAGCGTAGATGGGGACCAGGTTTGGAATGAGCAGTTCTTC. This translates into CASSVDGDQVWNEQFF.